These T cell receptor beta chains were read from a single sample in a study of T cell repertoires in cytomegalovirus infection. Using its own MiXCR run on the reads, TCRdb lists one record per CDR3 protein. The sample holds roughly 250,000 distinct CDR3 sequences; around 12% are singletons and the top ten take 1.5% to 2%. Material: PBMCs. The receptors shown here come from a human donor in good health (CMV status not recorded). Some clones in this sample may be carry-over from other donors' samples. Both conserved end residues are part of each CDR3. A D gene is named only where the DNA matches it firmly. Clone size, where shown, is once, few, many, or a class for clones that have expanded.

D: TRBD2; J: TRBJ2-1; V: TRBV11-3; size: many; DNA: TGTGCCAGCAGCTTATGGAGCGGGAGCTCCTACAATGAGCAGTTCTTC; CDR3: CASSLWSGSSYNEQFF
D: NA; J: TRBJ1-1; V: TRBV2; size: few; DNA: TGTGCCAGCAGTGATGACAGGAAGAACACTGAAGCTTTCTTT; CDR3: CASSDDRKNTEAFF
D: NA; J: TRBJ1-5; V: TRBV6-2/TRBV6-3; size: many; DNA: TGTGCCAGCAGCGACGGGAGGGTAAATCAGCCCCAGCATTTT; CDR3: CASSDGRVNQPQHF
D: NA; J: TRBJ1-3; V: TRBV7-2; size: many; DNA: TGTGCCAGCAGCTTACGAAGGACGGACTCTGGAAACACCATATATTTT; CDR3: CASSLRRTDSGNTIYF
D: NA; J: TRBJ2-2; V: TRBV28; size: many; DNA: TGTGCCAGCAGTTTGGGGGCGGGACGAAGGACCGGGGAGCTGTTTTTT; CDR3: CASSLGAGRRTGELFF
D: NA; J: TRBJ1-3; V: TRBV10-3; size: NA; DNA: TGTGCCATCACTTCCGACAACTCTGGAAACACCATATATTTT; CDR3: CAITSDNSGNTIYF
D: NA; J: TRBJ2-7; V: TRBV6-2/TRBV6-3; size: few; DNA: TGTGCCAGCAGCCGACACTACAGGGAGTCCTACGAGCAGTACTTC; CDR3: CASSRHYRESYEQYF
D: TRBD2; J: TRBJ2-2; V: TRBV25-1; size: NA; DNA: TGTGCCAGCAGCCCCAGCGGGAGGGCCGGGGAGCTGTTTTTT; CDR3: CASSPSGRAGELFF
D: NA; J: TRBJ2-3; V: TRBV11-2; size: many; DNA: TGTGCCAGCAGCCGCAGCCCCCGTAGCCCAGATACGCAGTATTTT; CDR3: CASSRSPRSPDTQYF
D: TRBD1; J: TRBJ2-7; V: TRBV7-2; size: many; DNA: TGTGCCAGCAGCTTAGTGCAGGGGGCAACGTACGAGCAGTACTTC; CDR3: CASSLVQGATYEQYF
D: TRBD1; J: TRBJ2-7; V: TRBV7-2; size: many; DNA: TGTGCCAGCAGCCTACTGGGACAGGGCTACGAGCAGTACTTC; CDR3: CASSLLGQGYEQYF
D: NA; J: TRBJ1-2; V: TRBV29-1; size: few; DNA: TGCAGCGACTCCACAGGGAACTATGGCTACACCTTC; CDR3: CSDSTGNYGYTF
D: TRBD2; J: TRBJ2-3; V: TRBV20-1; size: few; DNA: TGCAGTGTTATGGCGCCTAGCGGAACAGATACGCAGTATTTT; CDR3: CSVMAPSGTDTQYF
D: NA; J: TRBJ2-7; V: TRBV28; size: many; DNA: TGTGCCAGCAGGATTGGACAGACCTACGAGCAGTACTTC; CDR3: CASRIGQTYEQYF
D: NA; J: TRBJ2-7; V: TRBV18; size: NA; DNA: TGTGCCAGCTCACCTCGGACTGCCCCCTACGAGCAGTACTTC; CDR3: CASSPRTAPYEQYF
D: TRBD1; J: TRBJ2-5; V: TRBV5-1; size: NA; DNA: TGCGCCAGCAGCTTCGAGACAGGGGAAGAGACCCAGTACTTC; CDR3: CASSFETGEETQYF
D: NA; J: TRBJ1-2; V: TRBV18; size: NA; DNA: TGTGCCAGCTCACCAAGCACGGTGTATTCTTTAGGCTACACCTTC; CDR3: CASSPSTVYSLGYTF
D: TRBD1; J: TRBJ1-5; V: TRBV27; size: few; DNA: TGTGCCAGCAGTTTGAGGACAGGGTTAGGGCCGCAGCATTTT; CDR3: CASSLRTGLGPQHF
D: NA; J: TRBJ1-2; V: TRBV7-2; size: many; DNA: TGTGCCAGCAGCGTATTGGGGGGCAACTATGGCTACACCTTC; CDR3: CASSVLGGNYGYTF
D: TRBD1; J: TRBJ1-1; V: TRBV28; size: few; DNA: TGTGCCAGCATTACACAGGGGAGAGCTTTCTTT; CDR3: CASITQGRAFF
D: TRBD2; J: TRBJ2-1; V: TRBV11-3; size: NA; DNA: TGTGCCAGCAGCTTAGAGAGCGGGAGAGGTAATGAGCAGTTCTTC; CDR3: CASSLESGRGNEQFF
D: NA; J: TRBJ2-3; V: TRBV25-1; size: many; DNA: TGTGCCAGCAGTGGAAACACCGGGACCGCAGATACGCAGTATTTT; CDR3: CASSGNTGTADTQYF
D: TRBD2; J: TRBJ2-1; V: TRBV11-3; size: many; DNA: TGTGCCAGCAGCTTTTTCAGCGGGGGCCACAATGAGCAGTTCTTC; CDR3: CASSFFSGGHNEQFF
D: NA; J: TRBJ2-1; V: TRBV2; size: few; DNA: TGTGCCAGCCGGGGTTTCTTAGGGCCCAGCTCCTACAATGAGCAGTTCTTC; CDR3: CASRGFLGPSSYNEQFF
D: NA; J: TRBJ1-2; V: TRBV3-1; size: NA; DNA: TGTGCCAGCAGCCAAGAGGGGCTCGCACTCTATGGCTACACCTTC; CDR3: CASSQEGLALYGYTF
D: NA; J: TRBJ1-1; V: TRBV29-1; size: few; DNA: TGCAGCGTTGAGAACACGATGAACACTGAAGCTTTCTTT; CDR3: CSVENTMNTEAFF
D: NA; J: TRBJ2-5; V: TRBV11-3; size: many; DNA: TGTGCCAGCAGCTTAGATTTCGGGGGAGAGACCCAGTACTTC; CDR3: CASSLDFGGETQYF
D: TRBD2; J: TRBJ2-1; V: TRBV7-2; size: many; DNA: TGTGCCAGCAGCCAACGACTAGCGCCGAATGAGCAGTTCTTC; CDR3: CASSQRLAPNEQFF
D: NA; J: TRBJ2-5; V: TRBV28; size: many; DNA: TGTGCCAGCAGTTTCTTTCAGGGGATAAGTGAGACCCAGTACTTC; CDR3: CASSFFQGISETQYF
D: NA; J: TRBJ1-5; V: TRBV7-2; size: many; DNA: TGTGCCAGCAGCCCTGACTCGAATAGCAATCAGCCCCAGCATTTT; CDR3: CASSPDSNSNQPQHF
D: TRBD1; J: TRBJ2-5; V: TRBV12-3/TRBV12-4; size: many; DNA: TGTGCCAGCAAGCAGGGGGCGGGGGAGACCCAGTACTTC; CDR3: CASKQGAGETQYF
D: TRBD2; J: TRBJ2-5; V: TRBV7-2; size: many; DNA: TGTGCCAGCAGCTTAGTGTCTCGGCTAGCGGGATTAGAGACCCAGTACTTC; CDR3: CASSLVSRLAGLETQYF
D: TRBD2; J: TRBJ2-4; V: TRBV7-2; size: many; DNA: TGTGCCAGCAGCTTGGGGACTAGCCTAGCCAAAAACATTCAGTACTTC; CDR3: CASSLGTSLAKNIQYF
D: TRBD1; J: TRBJ2-3; V: TRBV6-2/TRBV6-3; size: few; DNA: TGTGCCAGCAGTTACTCGAGGACAGGGGTTCTGACAGATACGCAGTATTTT; CDR3: CASSYSRTGVLTDTQYF
D: NA; J: TRBJ1-5; V: TRBV23-1; size: few; DNA: TGCGCCAGCAGACGACCCCCTCCCGGACAGTTCCGTCAGCCCCAGCATTTT; CDR3: CASRRPPPGQFRQPQHF
D: TRBD2; J: TRBJ2-5; V: TRBV2; size: NA; DNA: TGTGCCAGCAAAAGAGGACTGCGGCAGCGGGGACAAGAGACCCAGTACTTC; CDR3: CASKRGLRQRGQETQYF
D: NA; J: TRBJ1-2; V: TRBV12-3/TRBV12-4; size: NA; DNA: TGTGCCAGCACCCCCGTGGAGGGACCCTATGGCTACACCTTC; CDR3: CASTPVEGPYGYTF
D: NA; J: TRBJ2-2; V: TRBV2; size: NA; DNA: TGTGCCAGCAGTGTAGGAAGGAACACCGGGGAGCTGTTTTTT; CDR3: CASSVGRNTGELFF
D: TRBD2; J: TRBJ2-3; V: TRBV5-1; size: NA; DNA: TGCGCCAGCAGCTGGGGACTAGCGGGAAACGCAGATACGCAGTATTTT; CDR3: CASSWGLAGNADTQYF
D: TRBD2; J: TRBJ2-5; V: TRBV7-9; size: few; DNA: TGTGCCAGCACCCCGGCCGGGAGGGAGACCCAGTACTTC; CDR3: CASTPAGRETQYF
D: NA; J: TRBJ1-2; V: TRBV9; size: NA; DNA: TGTGCCAGCAGCGTAGGTAGTTTGGCTAACTATGGCTACACCTTC; CDR3: CASSVGSLANYGYTF
D: NA; J: TRBJ2-3; V: TRBV29-1; size: NA; DNA: TGCAGCGTTGAAGATCGGGCGGACGGGGATACGCAGTATTTT; CDR3: CSVEDRADGDTQYF
D: NA; J: TRBJ2-5; V: TRBV7-2; size: many; DNA: TGTGCCAGCAACAATGGACGGCAAGAGACCCAGTACTTC; CDR3: CASNNGRQETQYF
D: NA; J: TRBJ1-5; V: TRBV20-1; size: many; DNA: TGCAGTGCTCGCACGGATTATAGCAATCAGCCCCAGCATTTT; CDR3: CSARTDYSNQPQHF
D: TRBD1; J: TRBJ1-5; V: TRBV7-6; size: many; DNA: TGTGCCAGCAGCCTGACGGGACAGGGAAATCAGCCCCAGCATTTT; CDR3: CASSLTGQGNQPQHF
D: TRBD2; J: TRBJ2-7; V: TRBV20-1; size: NA; DNA: TGCAGTGCTAACCCGACTAGCGGGATCTCCTACGAGCAGTACTTC; CDR3: CSANPTSGISYEQYF
D: NA; J: TRBJ1-1; V: TRBV19; size: NA; DNA: TGTGCCAGTTTCGGTCCCCGGGAGAGGGGGGGCACTGAAGCTTTCTTT; CDR3: CASFGPRERGGTEAFF
D: NA; J: TRBJ2-5; V: TRBV7-3; size: many; DNA: TGTGCCAGCAGCTTAAAGCCCGGGGGAGGCGAGACCCAGTACTTC; CDR3: CASSLKPGGGETQYF
D: NA; J: TRBJ1-3; V: TRBV19; size: many; DNA: TGTGCCAGTATCCAGCAGGGGACAACTGGAAACACCATATATTTT; CDR3: CASIQQGTTGNTIYF
D: NA; J: TRBJ1-5; V: TRBV6-1; size: NA; DNA: TGTGCCAGCAGTCCCCCTCTGACAGCGCATAGCAATCAGCCCCAGCATTTT; CDR3: CASSPPLTAHSNQPQHF